This TCR beta chain emerged from a study of T cell changes during pregnancy in multiple sclerosis. This clone appeared once. Sequencing was performed with immunoSEQ multiplex PCR; in TCRdb, only in-frame clones are kept and a portion is missing. Of about 100,000 clones in the sample, 90% to 95% were seen once. The input for sequencing was peripheral blood, taken before pregnancy. The sequence was collected from a female donor with multiple sclerosis, enrolled in a pregnancy study.

The CDR3 nucleotides are TGTGCCAGCAGTTGGGAGGGACAGGGGAATGAAAAACTGTTTTTT. This sequence encodes CASSWEGQGNEKLFF. This sequence joins TRBV28 and TRBJ1-4; 10 nucleotides agree with TRBD1. V dropped 4 bases and J dropped 5; count of bases not matched to a gene: 4. The CDR3 length is 15 residues. Germline-derived CDR1 and CDR2 are MDHEN and SYDVKM.